The present TCR beta chain was sequenced within a study of T cells in Graves' hyperthyroidism and ophthalmopathy. The CDR3 has 11 amino acids. The germline CDR1 and CDR2 sequences are DFQATT and SNEGSKA (reference sequence). Findings and limits, study-wide: Ophthalmopathy prediction by the model preceded onset by a median approximately six months.

The source material, RNA transcripts, was used to amplify TCR beta CDR3 regions. HTBI primers were employed in a first-round RT-PCR of the TCR CDR3. MiXCR, run by TCRdb on the multiplex PCR reads, gives a single entry per CDR3 protein. The sample shows fewer than 650,000 distinct CDR3 sequences, approximately 49% of them seen only once. This clonotype occurred once. The antigen is undetermined. Sequenced sample: peripheral blood or thyroid tissue (not recorded which). The V and J genes are TRBV20-1 and TRBJ1-1; a weak D match, TRBD1 (5 bases). The receptor was derived from an adult woman with Graves' disease, either hyperthyroidism or ophthalmopathy (not recorded which). The DNA of the CDR3 is TGCACCCAGGGACGGAACACTGAAGCTTTCTTT. It codes for CTQGRNTEAFF.